The 30 T cell receptor beta chains in this list originate from one sample, sequenced in a study of control samples from healthy donors and cancer patients. Profiling relied on immunoSEQ multiplex PCR, and the TCRdb table lists in-frame clones only, not all of them. The table includes roughly 98,000 clones, more than 85% detected once. Sequenced: blood. These receptor sequences come from a man aged 18 to 35 in good health.

The chain joins TRBV19 to TRBJ2-1; possibly TRBD1 for D (6 bases). V was pared by 9 bases and J by 6 bases, with 12 bases between. The CDR3 consists of 12 residues. Germline V gene sequence: CDR1 LNHDA, CDR2 SQIVND (reference sequence). CDR3 protein: CASGDIGNEQFF. The CDR3 DNA reads as TGTGCCAGCGGGGACATCGGCAATGAGCAGTTCTTC.

The rearrangement links TRBV5-1 to TRBJ2-5; 7 bases are shared with TRBD1. V shed 4 bases, J shed 3 bases, and the junction held 9 bases outside the gene matches. The CDR3 is 15 amino acids. In germline, CDR1 is SGHRS, CDR2 YFSETQ. This CDR3 reads CASSQWGQSEETQYF. The CDR3 DNA reads as TGCGCCAGCAGCCAGTGGGGACAGTCAGAAGAGACCCAGTACTTC.

There are a few counts of this clone. This rearrangement joins TRBV5-4 to TRBJ1-4; 8 bases match TRBD1. The junction had 7 bases not matched to a gene; V was cut back by 4 bases and J by 8 bases. In germline, CDR1 is SGHNT, CDR2 YYREEE (reference sequence). This CDR3 is 14 amino acids long. The CDR3 DNA is TGTGCCAGCAGCACCCAGGGGGCAAGGGAAAAACTGTTTTTT. Translated: CASSTQGAREKLFF.

This chain joins TRBV4-1 and TRBJ1-4, with D unresolved. The V end was cut by 0 bases, the J end by 11 bases, with 10 bases between. This CDR3 spans 13 amino acids. The V gene's germline CDR1 is MGHRA and CDR2 YSYEKL. CDR3 coding DNA: TGCGCCAGCAGCCAAGAGAGAGGATTTAAACTGTTTTTT. Translated, it gives CASSQERGFKLFF.

A few counts support this clone. The V gene is TRBV3-1 (or the pseudogene TRBV3-2), the J gene TRBJ2-7, with D hard to call. The germline CDR1 and CDR2 sequences are LGHDT and YNNKEL (reference sequence). Trimming cost V 0 bases and J 3 bases, with 3 bases left between them. The CDR3 is made up of 12 amino acids. In nucleotides, the CDR3 is TGTGCCAGCAGCCAAGATTTCTACGAGCAGTACTTC. It translates to CASSQDFYEQYF.

This chain joins TRBV14 and TRBJ1-3; 9 nucleotides line up with TRBD1. V lost 4 bases, J lost 0 bases, and 7 bases stayed unmatched. In germline, CDR1 is SGHDN, CDR2 FVKESK. The CDR3 runs to 17 residues. CDR3 nucleotides: TGTGCCAGCAGCCTAAAACAGGGGGCTTTCTCTGGAAACACCATATATTTT. Amino acid sequence: CASSLKQGAFSGNTIYF.

The chain uses TRBV20-1 and TRBJ1-4; no firm D call. Trimming took 4 bases from V and 5 from J, leaving 5 bases between them. The CDR3 is 11 residues long. Germline-derived CDR1 and CDR2 are DFQATT and SNEGSKA (reference sequence). The CDR3 DNA sequence: TGCAGTGCTACCGAAAATGAAAAACTGTTTTTT. Translation gives CSATENEKLFF.

CDR3 in amino acids: CASSDLRQGGTEAFF. For the CDR3, the DNA is TGTGCCAGCAGTGACTTACGACAGGGGGGGACTGAAGCTTTCTTT. The chain has TRBV6-2 or TRBV6-3 and TRBJ1-1; 9 bases match TRBD1. V lost 5 bases, J lost 5 bases, and 9 bases stayed unmatched. The CDR3 totals 15 residues. The germline V gene encodes CDR1 MNHEY and CDR2 SVGEGT.

This chain uses TRBV5-1 with TRBJ1-5; D uncertain. The CDR3 consists of 13 residues. Germline CDR1 SGHRS, CDR2 YFSETQ. Trimming left V 3 bases short and J 0 bases short, with 4 bases between. Written as DNA, the CDR3 is TGCGCCAGCAGCTGGGATAGCAATCAGCCCCAGCATTTT. As protein: CASSWDSNQPQHF.

This chain connects TRBV6-2 or TRBV6-3 to TRBJ2-1; D tentatively fits TRBD1 or TRBD2 (5 bases each). CDR1 and CDR2 from the germline V gene are MNHEY and SVGEGT. Trimming took 5 bases from V and 2 from J, leaving 16 bases between them. The CDR3 is 16 amino acids. CDR3 in DNA: TGTGCCAGCAGTCCCCTGGGACGGATGACCTACAATGAGCAGTTCTTC. As protein: CASSPLGRMTYNEQFF.

The J gene is TRBJ1-4, the V gene TRBV6-1; the D is unclear. Trimming stripped 2 bases from V and 4 bases from J, with 5 bases between. This CDR3 has 13 residues. Germline CDR1 reads MNHNS; CDR2 reads SASEGT. Here the CDR3 reads CASSEPGNEKLFF. The CDR3 DNA reads as TGTGCCAGCAGTGAACCCGGTAATGAAAAACTGTTTTTT.

The V and J genes are TRBV18 and TRBJ1-1; TRBD1 might be the D (5 bases). Germline V gene sequence: CDR1 KGHSH, CDR2 LQKENI. Between the trimmed V and J ends, which lost 3 bases and 4 bases, there was a span of 9 bases. The CDR3 has 13 amino acids. This chain's CDR3 is CASSPRDSTEAFF. Here the CDR3 DNA reads TGTGCCAGCTCACCCAGGGATTCCACTGAAGCTTTCTTT.

The chain carries TRBV10-3 and TRBJ1-4; D unclear. From germline, CDR1 is ENHRY and CDR2 SYGVKD. CDR3 length equals 13 residues. V shed 4 bases and J shed 8 bases, with 11 bases lying between them. In DNA, the CDR3 is TGTGCCATCAGTGTGGACCCTCGGGAAAAACTGTTTTTT. Protein: CAISVDPREKLFF.

V and J are TRBV7-9 and TRBJ1-2; possibly TRBD1 for D (5 bases). This CDR3 is built from 15 residues. V shed 2 bases and J shed 3 bases, with 13 bases lying between them. The germline V gene encodes CDR1 SEHNR and CDR2 FQNEAQ (reference sequence). In nucleotides, the CDR3 is TGTGCCAGCAGCTTAAGAGGCAGGGAAGACTATGGCTACACCTTC. It specifies CASSLRGREDYGYTF. The full variable domain, in which reference TRBV7-9 and TRBJ1-2 provide the parts outside the CDR3, is DTGVSQNPRHKITKRGQNVTFRCDPISEHNRLYWYRQTLGQGPEFLTYFQNEAQLEKSRLLSDRFSAERPKGSFSTLEIQRTEQGDSAMYLCASSLRGREDYGYTFGSGTRLTVV.

This chain uses TRBV7-2 with TRBJ2-7, with 7 bases matching TRBD2. The CDR3 covers 14 residues. V shed 1 base, J shed 3 bases, and the junction held 3 bases outside the gene matches. From germline, CDR1 is SGHTA and CDR2 FQGNSA. The CDR3: CASSLGGSFYEQYF. The CDR3 DNA reads TGTGCCAGCAGCTTAGGCGGGAGCTTCTACGAGCAGTACTTC.

This clone has just one count. The chain recombines TRBV5-1 with TRBJ2-3; TRBD1 matches at 9 bases. This CDR3 is built from 15 residues. V shed 1 base, J shed 2 bases, and the junction held 2 bases outside the gene matches. Germline V gene sequence: CDR1 SGHRS, CDR2 YFSETQ. CDR3 bases: TGCGCCAGCAGCTTGCGACAGGGGGACACAGATACGCAGTATTTT. Its protein is CASSLRQGDTDTQYF. The full variable domain, with the rest looked up from reference TRBV5-1 and TRBJ2-3, is KAGVTQTPRYLIKTRGQQVTLSCSPISGHRSVSWYQQTPGQGLQFLFEYFSETQRNKGNFPGRFSGRQFSNSRSEMNVSTLELGDSALYLCASSLRQGDTDTQYFGPGTRLTVL.

The V call is TRBV27, the J call TRBJ2-1, with TRBD1 matching 7 bases. Germline V gene data show CDR1 as MNHEY and CDR2 as SMNVEV (reference sequence). V dropped 2 bases and J dropped 5; count of bases not matched to a gene: 6. CDR3 size: 15 residues. CDR3 sequence reads: CASSLAYRGDNEQFF. The CDR3 nucleotides are TGTGCCAGCAGTTTAGCTTACAGGGGAGACAATGAGCAGTTCTTC.

The V and J genes are TRBV19 and TRBJ2-7, with a weak D call TRBD2 (6 bases). Germline CDR1 and CDR2: LNHDA and SQIVND (reference sequence). V was cut by 5 bases and J by 3 bases, with 17 bases left in between. The CDR3 totals 15 residues. The CDR3 nucleotides read TGTGCCAGTAGTGGGACTCCAACCGAATACTACGAGCAGTACTTC. It translates to CASSGTPTEYYEQYF. Together with reference TRBV19 and TRBJ2-7, the CDR3 gives the full variable domain: DGGITQSPKYLFRKEGQNVTLSCEQNLNHDAMYWYRQDPGQGLRLIYYSQIVNDFQKGDIAEGYSVSREKKESFPLTVTSAQKNPTAFYLCASSGTPTEYYEQYFGPGTRLTVT.

The genes are TRBV27 and TRBJ2-3; D is ambiguous. The CDR3 extends over 11 amino acids. V lost 6 bases and J 2 bases, leaving 3 bases between the germline ends. CDR1 and CDR2 (germline): MNHEY, SMNVEV (reference sequence). DNA for the CDR3: TGTGCCAGCAGGTCCACAGATACGCAGTATTTT. Amino acids: CASRSTDTQYF.

The V call is TRBV20-1, the J call TRBJ2-7; D is possibly TRBD1 (5 bases). From germline, CDR1 is DFQATT and CDR2 SNEGSKA (reference sequence). The V end was cut by 5 bases, the J end by 5 bases, with 10 bases between. The CDR3 sequence is 11 residues long. The CDR3 sequence is CSAAPRDEQYF. CDR3 in DNA: TGCAGTGCTGCCCCCAGGGACGAGCAGTACTTC.

J is TRBJ1-1 and V is TRBV9; D ambiguous. CDR1 and CDR2 (germline): SGDLS, YYNGEE. The CDR3 has 15 residues. V lost 4 bases, J lost 3 bases, and 16 bases lay in between. The DNA of the CDR3 is TGTGCCAGCAGCCCCCAAGGTCTACAGCACACTGAAGCTTTCTTT. Its protein is CASSPQGLQHTEAFF. Together with reference TRBV9 and TRBJ1-1, the CDR3 gives the full variable domain: DSGVTQTPKHLITATGQRVTLRCSPRSGDLSVYWYQQSLDQGLQFLIQYYNGEERAKGNILERFSAQQFPDLHSELNLSSLELGDSALYFCASSPQGLQHTEAFFGQGTRLTVV.

The sample holds one count of this clone. CDR3 region: CASSLDGLSGNTIYF. DNA of the CDR3: TGTGCCAGCAGCTTGGATGGCCTCTCTGGAAACACCATATATTTT. The chain carries TRBV5-6 and TRBJ1-3, with D hard to call. Germline lookup yields CDR1 SGHDT and CDR2 YYEEEE. The CDR3 extends over 15 amino acids. Between the trimmed V and J ends, which lost 0 bases and 0 bases, there was a span of 7 bases.

The chain is built from TRBV20-1 and TRBJ2-1, with 8 bases lining up with TRBD2. In germline, CDR1 is DFQATT, CDR2 SNEGSKA (reference sequence). The CDR3 has 14 amino acids. The junction had 7 bases not matched to a gene; V was cut back by 3 bases and J by 6 bases. CDR3 sequence reads: CSASRLAGRNEQFF. CDR3 DNA: TGCAGTGCTAGTAGGTTAGCGGGACGCAATGAGCAGTTCTTC.

V usage is TRBV7-8 and J usage is TRBJ2-3, with 7 positions matching TRBD2. Germline CDR1 is SGHVS and CDR2 is FQNEAQ. After removal of 5 bases from V and 2 bases from J, the junction contained 13 bases not matched to a gene. This CDR3 comprises 17 residues. DNA for the CDR3: TGTGCCAGCAGCCCGAAGGAGGGCGGGAGACCCACAGATACGCAGTATTTT. Its protein product is CASSPKEGGRPTDTQYF.

This clone occurred once. This chain uses TRBV7-9 with TRBJ1-3; D possibly corresponds to TRBD1 (6 bases). The CDR3 covers 15 residues. The ends were cut back, 4 bases at V and 8 bases at J, with 18 bases in the middle. Germline CDR1 is SEHNR and CDR2 is FQNEAQ (reference sequence). The CDR3 sequence: CASSSAGRGQDTIYF. In DNA form, the CDR3 reads TGTGCCAGCAGCTCGGCTGGCAGGGGTCAGGACACCATATATTTT.

CDR3 coding DNA: TGTGCCAGCAGCCAAGATCGGAGGACCCTCTATGGCTACACCTTC. Protein: CASSQDRRTLYGYTF. This chain joins TRBV3-1 (or the pseudogene TRBV3-2) and TRBJ1-2, with unresolved D. Germline V lookup: CDR1 LGHDT, CDR2 YNNKEL (reference sequence). The germline V and J ends were trimmed by 0 bases and 4 bases, with 12 bases remaining between them. The CDR3 covers 15 residues.

V is TRBV9 and J is TRBJ1-2; unclear D gene. The V gene's germline CDR1 is SGDLS and CDR2 YYNGEE. Trimming took 2 bases from V and 3 from J, leaving 8 bases between them. This CDR3 is 13 amino acids long. The CDR3 nucleotides read TGTGCCAGCAGCGTCGGACGGGACTATGGCTACACCTTC. As protein: CASSVGRDYGYTF.

V and J are TRBV12-3 or TRBV12-4 and TRBJ1-1; no firm D call. V was clipped by 7 bases and J by 10 bases, with 16 bases between them. The CDR3 is 12 amino acids. CDR3 in amino acids: CASIRVAEGAFF. DNA of the CDR3: TGTGCCAGCATTAGGGTCGCCGAAGGAGCTTTCTTT.

The chain uses TRBV19 and TRBJ1-2; D is ambiguous. V dropped 4 bases and J dropped 5 bases, with 8 bases sitting between them. There are 12 residues in the CDR3. Germline CDR1 and CDR2: LNHDA and SQIVND (reference sequence). The CDR3 nucleotides are TGTGCCAGTAGTACCCTGAGGTATGGCTACACCTTC. This encodes CASSTLRYGYTF.

This sequence joins TRBV24-1 and TRBJ2-1, with D hard to call. Germline V lookup: CDR1 KGHDR, CDR2 SFDVKD. The CDR3 is made up of 14 amino acids. The V end was cut by 0 bases, the J end by 5 bases, with 7 bases between. The CDR3 sequence is CATSDLGRHNEQFF. The CDR3, as DNA: TGTGCCACCAGTGATTTGGGGCGACACAATGAGCAGTTCTTC.